Sequencing of this T cell receptor beta chain was carried out in a study of T cells in localized non-small cell lung cancer. TCRdb's copy holds only in-frame clones and misses some; the assay was immunoSEQ multiplex PCR. The profile covers approximately 61,000 clones, with roughly 89% appearing a single time and less than 6% taken by the ten largest. This clone appeared a few times. This receptor was obtained from a woman aged 35 to 70 with stage I lung adenocarcinoma. The sample in question was peripheral blood, obtained before any cancer treatment.

The CDR3 DNA reads as TGCGCCAGCCGATGGGAATTCTCCTACGAGCAGTACTTC. Translating gives CASRWEFSYEQYF. V gene TRBV5-1 combines with J gene TRBJ2-7; D gene ambiguous. Germline V gene data show CDR1 as SGHRS and CDR2 as YFSETQ. Trimming pared 7 bases from V and 0 bases from J, leaving 11 bases between. The CDR3 extends over 13 amino acids.